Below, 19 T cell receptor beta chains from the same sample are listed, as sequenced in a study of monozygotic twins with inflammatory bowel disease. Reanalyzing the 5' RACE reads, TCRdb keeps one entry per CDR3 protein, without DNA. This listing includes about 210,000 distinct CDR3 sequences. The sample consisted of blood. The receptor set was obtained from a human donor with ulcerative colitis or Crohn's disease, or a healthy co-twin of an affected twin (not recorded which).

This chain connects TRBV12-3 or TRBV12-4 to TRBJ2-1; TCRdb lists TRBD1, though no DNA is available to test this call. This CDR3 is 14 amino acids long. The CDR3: CASSFTGTGDEQFF.

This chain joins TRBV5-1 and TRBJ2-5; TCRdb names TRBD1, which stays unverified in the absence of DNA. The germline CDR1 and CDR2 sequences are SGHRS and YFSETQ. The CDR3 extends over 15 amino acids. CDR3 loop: CASSYVQGDGETQYF. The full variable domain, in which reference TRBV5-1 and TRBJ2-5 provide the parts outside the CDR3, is KAGVTQTPRYLIKTRGQQVTLSCSPISGHRSVSWYQQTPGQGLQFLFEYFSETQRNKGNFPGRFSGRQFSNSRSEMNVSTLELGDSALYLCASSYVQGDGETQYFGPGTRLLVL.

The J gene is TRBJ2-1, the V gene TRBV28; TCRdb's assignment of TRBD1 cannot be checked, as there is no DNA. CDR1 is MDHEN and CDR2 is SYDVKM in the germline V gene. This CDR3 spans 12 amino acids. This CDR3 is CASSFQGGSQFF.

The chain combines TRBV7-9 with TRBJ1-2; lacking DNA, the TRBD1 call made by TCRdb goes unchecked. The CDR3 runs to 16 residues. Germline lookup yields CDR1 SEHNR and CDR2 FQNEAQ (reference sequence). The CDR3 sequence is CASSPHPDRELYGYTF.

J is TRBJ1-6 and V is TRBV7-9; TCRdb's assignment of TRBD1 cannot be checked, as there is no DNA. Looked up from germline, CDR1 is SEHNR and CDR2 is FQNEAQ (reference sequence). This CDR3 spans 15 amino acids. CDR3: CASSPRAPRGSPLHF.

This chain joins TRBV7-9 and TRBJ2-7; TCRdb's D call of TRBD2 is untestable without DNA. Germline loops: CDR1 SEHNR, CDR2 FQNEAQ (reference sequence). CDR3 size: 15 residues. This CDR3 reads CASSLASGRVGEQYF.

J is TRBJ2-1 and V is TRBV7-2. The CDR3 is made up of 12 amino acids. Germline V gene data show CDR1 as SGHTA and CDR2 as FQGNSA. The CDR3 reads CASSLDRREQFF.

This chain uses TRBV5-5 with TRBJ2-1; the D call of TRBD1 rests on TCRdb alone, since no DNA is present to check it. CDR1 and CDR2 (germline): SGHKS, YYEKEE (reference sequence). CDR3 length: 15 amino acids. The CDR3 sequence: CASSIGQGSYNKQFF.

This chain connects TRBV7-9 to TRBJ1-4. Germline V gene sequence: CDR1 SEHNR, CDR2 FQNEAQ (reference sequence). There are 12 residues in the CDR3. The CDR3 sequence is CASSLRGEKLFF.

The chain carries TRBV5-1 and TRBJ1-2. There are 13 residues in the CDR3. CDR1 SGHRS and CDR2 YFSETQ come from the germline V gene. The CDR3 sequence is CASSFSGEAGYTF.

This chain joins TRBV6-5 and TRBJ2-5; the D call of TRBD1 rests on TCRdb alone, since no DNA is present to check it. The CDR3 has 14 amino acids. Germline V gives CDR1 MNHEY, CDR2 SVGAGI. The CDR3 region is CASSLLGTEETQYF.

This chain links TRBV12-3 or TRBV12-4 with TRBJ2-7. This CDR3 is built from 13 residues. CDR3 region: CASSFDGPYEQYF.

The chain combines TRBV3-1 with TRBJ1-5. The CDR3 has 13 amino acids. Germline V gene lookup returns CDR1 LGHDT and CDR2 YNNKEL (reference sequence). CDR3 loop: CASSQESRKPQHF.

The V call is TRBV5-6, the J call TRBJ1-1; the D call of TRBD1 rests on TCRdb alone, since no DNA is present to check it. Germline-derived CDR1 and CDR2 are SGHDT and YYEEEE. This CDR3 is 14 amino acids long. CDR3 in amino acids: CASSLTGEVTEAFF. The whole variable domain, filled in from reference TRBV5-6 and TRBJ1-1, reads DAGVTQSPTHLIKTRGQQVTLRCSPKSGHDTVSWYQQALGQGPQFIFQYYEEEERQRGNFPDRFSGHQFPNYSSELNVNALLLGDSALYLCASSLTGEVTEAFFGQGTRLTVV.

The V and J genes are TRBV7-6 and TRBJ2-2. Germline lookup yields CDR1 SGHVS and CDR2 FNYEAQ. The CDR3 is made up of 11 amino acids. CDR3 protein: CASSSPGELFF.

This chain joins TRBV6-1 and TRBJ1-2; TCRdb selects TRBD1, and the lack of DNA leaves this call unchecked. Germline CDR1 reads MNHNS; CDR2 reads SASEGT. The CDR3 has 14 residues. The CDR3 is CASSVGTGANGYTF.

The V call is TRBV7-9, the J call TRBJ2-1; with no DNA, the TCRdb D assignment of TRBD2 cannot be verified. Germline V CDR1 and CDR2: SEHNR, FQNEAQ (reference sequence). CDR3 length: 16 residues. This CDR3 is CASSLEAGLGNNEQFF.

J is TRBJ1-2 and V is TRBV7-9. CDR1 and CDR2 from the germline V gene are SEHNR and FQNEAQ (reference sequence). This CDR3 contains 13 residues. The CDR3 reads CASSSTSPYGYTF.

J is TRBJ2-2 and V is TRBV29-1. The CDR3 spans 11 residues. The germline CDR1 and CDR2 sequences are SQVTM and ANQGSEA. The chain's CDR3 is CSVWDTGELFF.